A selection of T cell receptor beta chains follows, all from one sample in a study of T cells in Graves' hyperthyroidism and ophthalmopathy. TCRdb reprocessed the multiplex PCR reads with MiXCR, giving one entry per CDR3 protein. The table lists over 550,000 distinct CDR3 sequences, around 15% of them singletons. Sequencing was done on a sample of blood. Receptors originate from a woman between 18 and 29 years old with Graves' hyperthyroidism. CDR3s include the opening cysteine and the closing phenylalanine or tryptophan. Each record gives: V gene, D gene, clone size, J gene, CDR3 protein, CDR3 DNA. The D gene is left open where the match is weak. The listing skips clone size in some rows; elsewhere it reads once, few, many or a size class.

TRBV6-2/TRBV6-3	TRBD2	-	TRBJ2-1	CASSYVQRGYNEQFF	TGTGCCAGCAGTTACGTCCAGCGGGGGTACAATGAGCAGTTCTTC
TRBV5-1	TRBD2	few	TRBJ2-5	CASSFSGTSGRVETQYF	TGCGCCAGCAGCTTCAGTGGGACTAGCGGGAGAGTGGAGACCCAGTACTTC
TRBV2	-	-	TRBJ1-4	CASSETLNEKLFF	TGTGCCAGCAGTGAAACCCTTAATGAAAAACTGTTTTTT
TRBV20-1	-	few	TRBJ1-1	CSVTMADKWTEAFF	TGCAGTGTTACCATGGCCGATAAGTGGACTGAAGCTTTCTTT
TRBV20-1	-	-	TRBJ2-1	CSAWDRPGNEQFF	TGCAGTGCCTGGGATCGGCCCGGGAATGAGCAGTTCTTC
TRBV20-1	-	-	TRBJ2-1	CSALKGGESSYNEQFF	TGCAGTGCCTTAAAGGGGGGGGAGAGCTCCTACAATGAGCAGTTCTTC
TRBV6-6	TRBD2	many	TRBJ2-1	CASSYLAGGNNEQFF	TGTGCCAGCAGTTACCTAGCGGGGGGAAACAATGAGCAGTTCTTC
TRBV5-1	-	-	TRBJ2-2	CASSFAPPGRITGERFF	TGCGCCAGCAGCTTTGCCCCCCCTGGACGAATCACCGGGGAGCGGTTTTTT
TRBV15	TRBD1	-	TRBJ2-5	CATSRDHTGGLETQYF	TGTGCCACCAGCAGAGATCACACAGGGGGCTTAGAGACCCAGTACTTC
TRBV7-8	-	-	TRBJ2-1	CASSPATLSLYNEQFF	TGTGCCAGCAGCCCTGCGACTCTTTCCCTCTACAATGAGCAGTTTTTC
TRBV12-3/TRBV12-4	-	-	TRBJ2-7	CASGIGGNEQYF	TGTGCCAGCGGGATTGGGGGGAACGAGCAGTACTTC
TRBV24-1	-	few	TRBJ2-5	CATLGRSQETQYF	TGTGCCACCTTGGGACGGTCCCAAGAGACCCAGTACTTC
TRBV6-5	TRBD2	many	TRBJ2-1	CASSYRPPGLAGKGSYNEQFF	TGTGCCAGCAGTTACAGACCTCCGGGACTAGCGGGAAAAGGTTCCTACAATGAGCAGTTCTTC
TRBV10-3	-	many	TRBJ2-5	CAISESPGQETQYF	TGTGCCATCAGTGAGTCACCGGGGCAAGAGACCCAGTACTTC
TRBV2	TRBD1	many	TRBJ1-5	CASRTDRVSNQPQHF	TGTGCCAGCAGGACAGACAGGGTTAGCAATCAGCCCCAGCATTTT
TRBV5-5	TRBD2	-	TRBJ2-3	CASSLLGGSGGSQYF	TGTGCCAGCAGCTTGCTTGGGGGTAGCGGGGGGTCGCAGTATTTT
TRBV10-2	TRBD1	-	TRBJ1-4	CASSDYRGATNEKLFF	TGCGCCAGCAGTGATTACAGGGGAGCAACTAATGAAAAACTGTTTTTT
TRBV4-1	TRBD1	few	TRBJ1-2	CASSQHRGDYGYTF	TGCGCCAGCAGCCAACACAGGGGTGACTATGGCTACACCTTC
TRBV15	-	many	TRBJ1-5	CATSRTRNQPQHF	TGTGCCACCAGCAGGACACGGAATCAGCCCCAGCATTTT
TRBV6-2/TRBV6-3	TRBD2	-	TRBJ2-7	CASSYSGVGTKGPYEQYF	TGTGCCAGCAGTTACTCTGGGGTCGGGACTAAGGGCCCCTACGAGCAGTACTTC
TRBV7-2	TRBD1	many	TRBJ2-1	CASSFIQGYEQFF	TGTGCCAGCAGCTTCATACAGGGGTATGAGCAGTTCTTC
TRBV27	-	many	TRBJ1-1	CASSDRFPNTEAFF	TGTGCCAGCAGCGACAGGTTCCCGAACACTGAAGCTTTCTTT
TRBV6-5	-	few	TRBJ2-2	CASSYSTGRELFF	TGTGCCAGCAGTTACTCGACGGGGCGGGAGCTGTTTTTT
TRBV2	-	few	TRBJ1-5	CASSGGGQDPRSNQPQHF	TGTGCCAGCAGTGGGGGCGGGCAGGACCCCCGGAGCAATCAGCCCCAGCATTTT
TRBV20-1	-	-	TRBJ1-1	CSARVGGMAFF	TGCAGTGCTAGAGTGGGGGGGATGGCTTTCTTT
TRBV20-1	TRBD1	many	TRBJ1-1	CSPGGKDTEAFF	TGCAGTCCAGGGGGAAAAGACACTGAAGCTTTCTTT
TRBV2	TRBD1	many	TRBJ2-2	CASGTGYTGELFF	TGTGCCAGCGGGACAGGTTACACCGGGGAGCTGTTTTTT
TRBV27	-	few	TRBJ1-5	CASSLQLGEPQHF	TGTGCCAGCAGTTTACAACTCGGGGAGCCCCAGCATTTT
TRBV7-2	-	-	TRBJ1-4	CASSLAGTRQEKLFF	TGTGCCAGCAGCTTAGCTGGCACCCGTCAGGAAAAACTGTTTTTT
TRBV25-1	TRBD2	-	TRBJ2-5	CASSPEGRAGTSGGQETQYF	TGTGCCAGCAGCCCCGAAGGCCGGGCCGGGACTAGCGGGGGACAAGAGACCCAGTACTTC
TRBV6-2/TRBV6-3	-	-	TRBJ2-5	CASSYSGYGETQYF	TGTGCCAGCAGTTACTCAGGGTATGGAGAGACCCAGTACTTC
TRBV4-1	-	-	TRBJ2-2	CASSHPDTNTGELFF	TGCGCCAGCAGCCATCCGGATACGAACACCGGGGAGCTGTTTTTT
TRBV6-1	-	-	TRBJ1-2	CASRHGGGRFSGYTF	TGTGCCAGCAGACACGGGGGGGGGCGCTTCTCAGGCTACACCTTC
TRBV11-2	TRBD2	-	TRBJ2-1	CASSPRPGLAGSNEQFF	TGTGCCAGCAGCCCACGACCGGGACTAGCGGGATCCAATGAGCAGTTCTTC
TRBV7-2	TRBD2	few	TRBJ2-5	CASSLVSGGPRRETQYF	TGTGCCAGCAGCTTAGTTAGCGGGGGGCCGAGGCGCGAGACCCAGTACTTC
TRBV12-3/TRBV12-4	TRBD2	many	TRBJ2-1	CASSRAGRGSRDEQFF	TGTGCCAGCAGTCGAGCGGGGCGGGGGTCCCGGGATGAGCAGTTCTTC
TRBV10-3	-	few	TRBJ2-2	CATAPAVNTGELFF	TGTGCCACCGCGCCAGCGGTGAACACCGGGGAGCTGTTTTTT
TRBV18	-	-	TRBJ2-7	CASSLRVAYEQYF	TGTGCCAGCTCACTCAGGGTTGCCTACGAGCAGTACTTC
TRBV28	TRBD1	-	TRBJ1-2	CASSSTGTAGYTF	TGTGCCAGCAGTTCTACCGGGACAGCCGGGTACACCTTC
TRBV7-3	-	-	TRBJ1-2	CASSLEEGVGGNGYTF	TGTGCCAGCAGCTTAGAGGAGGGGGTTGGGGGAAATGGCTACACCTTC
TRBV6-1	TRBD2	-	TRBJ2-3	CASSEALAGGYTDTQYF	TGTGCCAGCAGTGAAGCGTTGGCGGGGGGCTACACAGATACGCAGTATTTT
TRBV5-5	TRBD1	-	TRBJ2-2	CASSPGTGTTGELFF	TGTGCCAGCAGCCCCGGGACAGGGACCACCGGGGAGCTGTTTTTT
TRBV7-2	-	many	TRBJ1-5	CASSLTGTQPQHF	TGTGCCAGCAGCTTAACAGGGACTCAGCCCCAGCATTTT
TRBV20-1	-	-	TRBJ2-7	CSARGSYRYEQYF	TGCAGTGCTAGAGGGAGTTACAGGTACGAGCAGTACTTC
TRBV19	-	-	TRBJ2-7	CASSGGFHEQYF	TGTGCCAGTAGTGGGGGTTTCCACGAGCAGTACTTC
TRBV13	-	many	TRBJ2-7	CASSLVTADEQYF	TGTGCCAGCAGCTTAGTAACGGCAGACGAGCAGTACTTC
TRBV4-2	TRBD2	few	TRBJ2-1	CASSQDFSGGFNEQFF	TGTGCCAGCAGCCAAGATTTTTCGGGGGGGTTTAATGAGCAGTTCTTC
TRBV7-9	TRBD2	many	TRBJ2-5	CASSPGTSGAFQETQYF	TGTGCCAGCAGCCCAGGGACTAGCGGGGCTTTCCAAGAGACCCAGTACTTC
TRBV18	TRBD1	-	TRBJ1-1	CASSPPSGQVMGRNTEAFF	TGTGCCAGCTCACCACCTAGTGGACAGGTCATGGGGAGGAACACTGAAGCTTTCTTT